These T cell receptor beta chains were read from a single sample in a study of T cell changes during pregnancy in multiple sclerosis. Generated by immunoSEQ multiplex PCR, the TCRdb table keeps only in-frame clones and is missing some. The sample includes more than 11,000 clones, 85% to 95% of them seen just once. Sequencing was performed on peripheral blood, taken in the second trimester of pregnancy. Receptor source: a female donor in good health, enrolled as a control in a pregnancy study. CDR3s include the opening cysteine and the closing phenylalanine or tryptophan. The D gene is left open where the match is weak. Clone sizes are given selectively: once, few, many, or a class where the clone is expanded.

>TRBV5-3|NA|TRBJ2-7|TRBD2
CARSHRPTTGGVYEQYF
TGTGCCAGAAGCCATCGCCCCACGACGGGAGGTGTGTACGAGCAGTACTTC
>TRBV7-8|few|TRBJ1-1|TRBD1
CASSLTGGTEAFF
TGTGCCAGCAGCCTGACAGGGGGCACTGAAGCTTTCTTT
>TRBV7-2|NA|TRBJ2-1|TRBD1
CASMPGQDYNEQFF
TGTGCCAGCATGCCGGGACAGGATTACAATGAGCAGTTCTTC
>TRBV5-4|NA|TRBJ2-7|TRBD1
CASSSRTGAYEQYF
TGTGCCAGCAGCTCCCGGACAGGGGCCTACGAGCAGTACTTC
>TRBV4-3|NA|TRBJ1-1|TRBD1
CASSQDRTGGFEAFF
TGCGCCAGCAGCCAAGATCGGACAGGGGGGTTTGAAGCTTTCTTT
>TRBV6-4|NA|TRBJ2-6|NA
CASRRSGHASGANVLTF
TGTGCCAGCAGGAGGTCGGGTCATGCCTCTGGGGCCAACGTCCTGACTTTC
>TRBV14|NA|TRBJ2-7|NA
CASSQRPGLTLGDEQYF
TGTGCCAGCAGCCAGCGACCGGGACTCACTTTGGGGGACGAGCAGTACTTC
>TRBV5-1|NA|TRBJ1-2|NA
CASSLKTTGTANYGYTF
TGCGCCAGCAGCTTAAAAACAACAGGGACGGCTAACTATGGCTACACCTTC
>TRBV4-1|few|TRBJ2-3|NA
CASSQASGVAVLTDTQYF
TGCGCCAGCAGCCAAGCATCGGGTGTAGCGGTGCTCACAGATACGCAGTATTTT
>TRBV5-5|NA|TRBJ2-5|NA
CASSLAGRVRETQYF
TGTGCCAGCAGCTTGGCAGGGCGTGTGAGGGAGACCCAGTACTTC
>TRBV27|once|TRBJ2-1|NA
CASSLRELGGNEQFF
TGTGCCAGCAGTTTACGGGAGCTTGGAGGGAACGAGCAGTTCTTC
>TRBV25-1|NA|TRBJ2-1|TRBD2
CASSEGGRDYNEQFF
TGTGCCAGCAGTGAAGGGGGGAGGGACTACAATGAGCAGTTCTTC
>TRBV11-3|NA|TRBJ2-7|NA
CASSRHEIPYEQYF
TGTGCCAGCAGCCGACACGAGATCCCTTACGAGCAGTACTTC
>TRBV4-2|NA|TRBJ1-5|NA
CASSQLTVTPNQPQHF
TGTGCCAGCAGCCAGTTAACAGTAACGCCTAATCAGCCCCAGCATTTT
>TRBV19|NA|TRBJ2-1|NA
CASSIRASESYNEQFF
TGTGCCAGTAGTATTAGGGCTAGCGAGAGTTACAATGAGCAGTTCTTC
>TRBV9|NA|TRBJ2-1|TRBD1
CASSVRDSRPNEQFF
TGTGCCAGCAGCGTTAGGGACAGCCGACCCAATGAGCAGTTCTTC
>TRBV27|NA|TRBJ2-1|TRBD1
CASSFGTGSYNEQFF
TGTGCCAGCAGTTTCGGGACAGGTTCCTACAATGAGCAGTTCTTC
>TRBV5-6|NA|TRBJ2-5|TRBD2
CASSVPGGTYSQETQYF
TGTGCCAGCAGCGTGCCGGGGGGTACCTATTCACAAGAGACCCAGTACTTC
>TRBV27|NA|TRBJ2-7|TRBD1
CASSLGTGGPYEQYF
TGTGCCAGCAGTTTAGGGACAGGGGGACCCTACGAGCAGTACTTC
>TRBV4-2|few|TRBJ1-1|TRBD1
CASSQEWQGDTEAFF
TGTGCCAGCAGCCAAGAATGGCAGGGGGACACTGAAGCTTTCTTT
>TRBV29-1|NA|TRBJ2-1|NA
CSVYSNEQFF
TGCAGCGTTTATAGTAATGAGCAGTTCTTC
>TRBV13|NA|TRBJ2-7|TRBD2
CASSSREGPYEQYF
TGTGCCAGCAGCTCGCGGGAGGGCCCCTACGAGCAGTACTTC
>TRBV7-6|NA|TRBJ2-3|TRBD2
CASSPGLAQTDTQYF
TGTGCCAGCAGCCCGGGACTAGCGCAGACAGATACGCAGTATTTT
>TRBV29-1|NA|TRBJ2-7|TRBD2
CSVAGLAGGPTYEQYF
TGCAGCGTTGCGGGACTAGCGGGAGGACCCACCTACGAGCAGTACTTC
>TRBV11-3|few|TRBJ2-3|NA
CASSRTLVEPSTDTQYF
TGTGCCAGCAGCCGAACCTTGGTTGAGCCCAGCACAGATACGCAGTATTTT
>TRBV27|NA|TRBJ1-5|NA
CASSLLGRGNQPQHF
TGTGCCAGCAGTTTATTGGGGAGAGGCAATCAGCCCCAGCATTTT
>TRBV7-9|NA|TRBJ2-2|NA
CASSLTRGRPGELFF
TGTGCCAGCAGCTTGACCCGGGGAAGGCCCGGGGAGCTGTTTTTT
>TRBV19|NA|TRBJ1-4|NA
CASSKLRTTNEKLFF
TGTGCCAGTAGCAAGCTACGAACAACTAATGAAAAACTGTTTTTT
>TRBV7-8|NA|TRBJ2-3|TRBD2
CASSLGLAGDTQYF
TGTGCCAGCAGCCTGGGACTAGCGGGAGATACGCAGTATTTT
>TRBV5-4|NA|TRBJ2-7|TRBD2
CASSLGPSGSIRAYEQYF
TGTGCCAGCAGCTTGGGCCCCAGCGGGAGTATCCGGGCCTACGAGCAGTACTTC
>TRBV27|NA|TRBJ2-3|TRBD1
CASSLTGQGKTDTQYF
TGTGCCAGCAGTTTGACGGGACAGGGGAAGACAGATACGCAGTATTTT
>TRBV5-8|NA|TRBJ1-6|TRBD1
CASTRDRETPLHF
TGTGCCAGCACCCGGGACAGGGAGACACCCCTCCACTTT
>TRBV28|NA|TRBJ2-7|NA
CASSLGPHGEEREQYF
TGTGCCAGCAGTTTAGGCCCACACGGAGAAGAAAGGGAGCAGTACTTC
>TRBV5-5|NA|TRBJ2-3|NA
CASSYPYREEDTQYF
TGTGCCAGCAGCTACCCGTACAGGGAAGAAGATACGCAGTATTTT
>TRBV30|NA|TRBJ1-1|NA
CAWTRSSNTEAFF
TGTGCCTGGACCAGATCCTCCAACACTGAAGCTTTCTTT
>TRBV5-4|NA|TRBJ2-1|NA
CASSLVVASVLNEQFF
TGTGCCAGCAGCTTGGTGGTCGCCAGCGTACTCAATGAGCAGTTCTTC
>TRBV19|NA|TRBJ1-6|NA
CASNPRGAYNSPLHF
TGTGCCAGTAACCCCAGGGGCGCCTATAATTCACCCCTCCACTTT
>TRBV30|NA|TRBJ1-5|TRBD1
CAWTTGIDQPQHF
TGTGCCTGGACGACAGGGATCGATCAGCCCCAGCATTTT
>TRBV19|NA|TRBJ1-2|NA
CASLIPGYGYTF
TGTGCCAGTTTGATACCCGGCTATGGCTACACCTTC
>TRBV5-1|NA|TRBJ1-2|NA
CASSLVRGTNYGYTF
TGCGCCAGCAGCTTGGTGCGGGGAACTAACTATGGCTACACCTTC